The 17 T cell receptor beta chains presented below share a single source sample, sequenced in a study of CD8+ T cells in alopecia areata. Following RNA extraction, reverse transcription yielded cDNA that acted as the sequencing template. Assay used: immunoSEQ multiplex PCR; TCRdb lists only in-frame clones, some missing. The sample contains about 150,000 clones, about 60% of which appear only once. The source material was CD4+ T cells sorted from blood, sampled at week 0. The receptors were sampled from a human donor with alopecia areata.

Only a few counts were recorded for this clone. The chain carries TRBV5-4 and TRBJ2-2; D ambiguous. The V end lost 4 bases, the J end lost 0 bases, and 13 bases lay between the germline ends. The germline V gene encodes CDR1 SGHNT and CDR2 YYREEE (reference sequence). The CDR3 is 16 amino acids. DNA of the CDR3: TGTGCCAGCAGCCCATCCCCAGGTCCGAACACCGGGGAGCTGTTTTTT. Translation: CASSPSPGPNTGELFF. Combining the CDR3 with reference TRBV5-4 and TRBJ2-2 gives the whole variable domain ETGVTQSPTHLIKTRGQQVTLRCSSQSGHNTVSWYQQALGQGPQFIFQYYREEENGRGNFPPRFSGLQFPNYSSELNVNALELDDSALYLCASSPSPGPNTGELFFGEGSRLTVL.

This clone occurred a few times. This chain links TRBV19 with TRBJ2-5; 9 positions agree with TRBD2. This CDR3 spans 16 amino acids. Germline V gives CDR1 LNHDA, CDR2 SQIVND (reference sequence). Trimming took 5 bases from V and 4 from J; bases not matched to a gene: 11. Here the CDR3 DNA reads TGTGCCAGTAGTGTCGCACGGCGGGGGGGCCGAGAGACCCAGTACTTC. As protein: CASSVARRGGRETQYF.

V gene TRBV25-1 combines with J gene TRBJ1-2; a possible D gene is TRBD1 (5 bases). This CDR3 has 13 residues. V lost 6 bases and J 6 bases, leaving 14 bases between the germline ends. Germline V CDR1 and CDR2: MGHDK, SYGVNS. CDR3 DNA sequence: TGTGCCAGCAGCCCTCAGGGCAGGGATGGCTACACCTTC. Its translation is CASSPQGRDGYTF.

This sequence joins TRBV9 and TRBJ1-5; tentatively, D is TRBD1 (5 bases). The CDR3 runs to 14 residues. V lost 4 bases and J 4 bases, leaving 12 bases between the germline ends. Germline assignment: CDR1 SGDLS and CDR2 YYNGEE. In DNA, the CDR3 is TGTGCCAGCAGCCCTGGTGGGGGGAATCAGCCCCAGCATTTT. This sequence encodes CASSPGGGNQPQHF. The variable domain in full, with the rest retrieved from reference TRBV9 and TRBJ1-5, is DSGVTQTPKHLITATGQRVTLRCSPRSGDLSVYWYQQSLDQGLQFLIQYYNGEERAKGNILERFSAQQFPDLHSELNLSSLELGDSALYFCASSPGGGNQPQHFGDGTRLSIL.

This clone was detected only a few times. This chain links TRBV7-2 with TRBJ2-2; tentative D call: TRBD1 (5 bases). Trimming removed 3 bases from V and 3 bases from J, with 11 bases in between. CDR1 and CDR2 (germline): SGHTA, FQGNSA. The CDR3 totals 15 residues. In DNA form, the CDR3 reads TGTGCCAGCAGCTTTAGGGGTCCTCACACCGGGGAGCTGTTTTTT. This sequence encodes CASSFRGPHTGELFF.

CDR3 DNA sequence: TGCGCCAGCAGTCAACCTAGAAACTGCAAGTGTACTGACTATGGCTACACCTTC. Amino acids: CASSQPRNCKCTDYGYTF. The chain employs TRBV23-1 and TRBJ1-2; D is ambiguous. TRBV23-1 is an open reading frame, and its role is uncertain. The CDR3 contains 18 residues. Trimming removed 2 bases from V and 3 bases from J, with 22 bases in between.

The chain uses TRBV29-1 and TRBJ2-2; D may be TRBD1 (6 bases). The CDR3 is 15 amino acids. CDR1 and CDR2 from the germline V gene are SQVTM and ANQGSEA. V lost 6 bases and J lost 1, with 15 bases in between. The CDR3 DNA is TGCAGCGTCCAACAGGGATTGGGGAACACCGGGGAGCTGTTTTTT. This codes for CSVQQGLGNTGELFF.

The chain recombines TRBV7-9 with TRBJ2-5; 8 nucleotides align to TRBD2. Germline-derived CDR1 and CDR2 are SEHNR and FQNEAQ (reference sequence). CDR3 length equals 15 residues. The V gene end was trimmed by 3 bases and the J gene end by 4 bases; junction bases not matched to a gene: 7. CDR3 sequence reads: CASSFNGGAGETQYF. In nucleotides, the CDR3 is TGTGCCAGCAGCTTCAACGGGGGGGCCGGAGAGACCCAGTACTTC.

The CDR3 sequence is CASSLRGESASDGYTF. The CDR3 bases are TGTGCCAGCAGCTTAAGGGGGGAGTCCGCTTCGGATGGCTACACCTTC. This rearrangement joins TRBV7-9 to TRBJ1-2; D may be TRBD1 (6 bases). CDR3 length: 16 residues. V was cut by 2 bases and J by 6 bases, with 19 bases left in between. Germline V gene data show CDR1 as SEHNR and CDR2 as FQNEAQ (reference sequence).

Here the CDR3 reads CASSQDLSSGGASEQFF. In DNA form, the CDR3 reads TGCGCCAGCAGCCAAGATCTTTCCAGCGGGGGGGCGAGTGAGCAGTTCTTC. This chain connects TRBV4-3 to TRBJ2-1; the match to TRBD2 covers 10 bases. Germline values: CDR1 LGHNA, CDR2 YSLEER. V was pared by 0 bases and J by 9 bases, with 11 bases of the junction left unmatched. The CDR3 loop spans 17 amino acids.

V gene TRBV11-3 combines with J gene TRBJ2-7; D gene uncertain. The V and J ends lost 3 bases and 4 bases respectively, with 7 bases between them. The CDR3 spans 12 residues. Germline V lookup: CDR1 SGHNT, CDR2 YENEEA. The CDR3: CASSLGYYEQYF. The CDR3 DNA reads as TGTGCCAGCAGCTTGGGGTATTACGAGCAGTACTTC.

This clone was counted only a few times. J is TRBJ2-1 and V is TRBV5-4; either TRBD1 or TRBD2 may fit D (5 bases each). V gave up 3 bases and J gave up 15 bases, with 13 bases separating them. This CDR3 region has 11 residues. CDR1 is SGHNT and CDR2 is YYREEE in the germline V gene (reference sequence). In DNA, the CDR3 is TGTGCCAGCAGCTCCTGGGACCAAAGGTTCTTC. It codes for CASSSWDQRFF.

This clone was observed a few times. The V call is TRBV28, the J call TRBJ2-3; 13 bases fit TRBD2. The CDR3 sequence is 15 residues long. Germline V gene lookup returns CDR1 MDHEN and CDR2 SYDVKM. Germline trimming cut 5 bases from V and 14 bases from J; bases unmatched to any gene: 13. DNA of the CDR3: TGTGCCAGCAGTCCGACTAGCGGGGGGCTTATGAGGCTGTATTTT. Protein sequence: CASSPTSGGLMRLYF.

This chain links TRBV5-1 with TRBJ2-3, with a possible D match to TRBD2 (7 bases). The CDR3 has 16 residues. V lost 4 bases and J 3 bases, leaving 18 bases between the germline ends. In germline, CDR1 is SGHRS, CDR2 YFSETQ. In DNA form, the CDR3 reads TGCGCCAGCAGCCCGAAGGGGGGGTCTGGAACAGATACGCAGTATTTT. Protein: CASSPKGGSGTDTQYF. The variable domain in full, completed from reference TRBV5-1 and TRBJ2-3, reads KAGVTQTPRYLIKTRGQQVTLSCSPISGHRSVSWYQQTPGQGLQFLFEYFSETQRNKGNFPGRFSGRQFSNSRSEMNVSTLELGDSALYLCASSPKGGSGTDTQYFGPGTRLTVL.

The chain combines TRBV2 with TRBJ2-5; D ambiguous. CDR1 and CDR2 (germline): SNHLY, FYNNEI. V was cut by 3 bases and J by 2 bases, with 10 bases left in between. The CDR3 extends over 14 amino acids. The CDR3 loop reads CASSDGRTQETQYF. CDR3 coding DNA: TGTGCCAGCAGTGACGGCAGAACACAAGAGACCCAGTACTTC.

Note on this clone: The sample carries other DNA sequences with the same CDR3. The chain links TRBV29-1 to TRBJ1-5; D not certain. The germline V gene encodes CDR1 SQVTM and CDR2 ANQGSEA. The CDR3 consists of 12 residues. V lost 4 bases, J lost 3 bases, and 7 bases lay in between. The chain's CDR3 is CSVAGANQPQHF. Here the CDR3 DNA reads TGCAGCGTTGCAGGAGCCAATCAGCCCCAGCATTTT.

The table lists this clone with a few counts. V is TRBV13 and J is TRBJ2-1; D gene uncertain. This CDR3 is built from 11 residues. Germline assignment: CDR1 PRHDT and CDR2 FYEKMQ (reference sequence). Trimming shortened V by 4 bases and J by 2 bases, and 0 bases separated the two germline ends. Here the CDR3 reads CASSSYNEQFF. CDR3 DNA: TGTGCCAGCAGCTCCTACAATGAGCAGTTCTTC.